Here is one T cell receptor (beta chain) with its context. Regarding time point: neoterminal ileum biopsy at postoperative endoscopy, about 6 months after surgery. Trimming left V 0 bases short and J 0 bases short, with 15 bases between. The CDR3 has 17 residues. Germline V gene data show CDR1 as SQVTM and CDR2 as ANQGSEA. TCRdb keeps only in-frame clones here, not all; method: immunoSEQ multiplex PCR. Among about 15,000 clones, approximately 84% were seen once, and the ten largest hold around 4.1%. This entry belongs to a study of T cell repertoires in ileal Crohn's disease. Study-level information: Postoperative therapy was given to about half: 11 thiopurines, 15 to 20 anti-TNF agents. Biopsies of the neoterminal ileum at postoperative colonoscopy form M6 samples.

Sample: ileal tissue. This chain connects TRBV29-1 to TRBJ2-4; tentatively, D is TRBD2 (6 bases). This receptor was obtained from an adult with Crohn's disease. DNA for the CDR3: TGCAGCGTTGAAGATGGGACTGCCCGGATAGCCAAAAACATTCAGTACTTC. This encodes CSVEDGTARIAKNIQYF.